The 8 T cell receptor beta chains below come from one sample, sequenced in a study of CD4 and CD8 cells across lung adenocarcinoma regions. One entry per CDR3 protein, called by TCRdb with MiXCR from the PCR reads. The sample has approximately 5,000 distinct CDR3 sequences, around 46% seen once. Sequenced input: CD4+ T cells from the margin of a lung tumor. These receptors came from a male donor with lung adenocarcinoma. The CD4 and CD8 labels of this study may be unreliable.

The genes are TRBV27 and TRBJ2-3, with TRBD1 matching over 7 bases. The CDR3 length is 15 residues. CDR1 is MNHEY, CDR2 SMNVEV, per germline (reference sequence). V dropped 5 bases and J dropped 12; count of bases not matched to a gene: 17. DNA of the CDR3: TGTGCCAGCAGTCTTTTGACAGGGACCACAAACATTCAGTATTTT. Translated: CASSLLTGTTNIQYF.

The chain combines TRBV7-3 with TRBJ2-1; D is perhaps TRBD1 (6 bases). CDR1 and CDR2 (germline): SGHTA, FQGTGA. The CDR3 has 15 residues. V was trimmed by 0 bases and J by 2 bases, leaving 8 bases between them. The CDR3 spells CASSLTGGTYNEQFF. As DNA, the CDR3 is TGTGCCAGCAGCTTAACAGGGGGAACCTACAATGAGCAGTTCTTC.

V is TRBV6-5 and J is TRBJ2-1, with 10 bases fitting TRBD2. CDR3 size: 17 residues. Germline V gives CDR1 MNHEY, CDR2 SVGAGI. V was pared by 2 bases and J by 2 bases, with 6 bases of the junction left unmatched. Here the CDR3 reads CASSYQASGSTYNEQFF. CDR3 nucleotide sequence: TGTGCCAGCAGTTACCAAGCTAGCGGGAGTACCTACAATGAGCAGTTCTTC.

This clonotype ranks as large. This chain uses TRBV6-5 with TRBJ2-2, with 9 bases identical to TRBD2. V was pared by 3 bases and J by 5 bases, with 7 bases of the junction left unmatched. Per the germline V gene, CDR1 is MNHEY and CDR2 is SVGAGI. The length of the CDR3 is 16 residues. The CDR3 DNA reads TGTGCCAGCAGTTATCAGCTAGCGGGATTTACCGGGGAGCTGTTTTTT. Its translation is CASSYQLAGFTGELFF.

This clonotype has more than one count but fewer than ten. The gene calls are TRBV4-1 and TRBJ1-1; unclear D gene. The CDR3 spans 15 residues. In germline, CDR1 is MGHRA, CDR2 YSYEKL. Deletions cut 0 bases from V and 0 bases from J, with 8 bases between. CDR3 nucleotides: TGCGCCAGCAGCCAAGATCTAGGAGTGAACACTGAAGCTTTCTTT. Translation: CASSQDLGVNTEAFF.

This clonotype occurred a few times. The V gene is TRBV6-1, the J gene TRBJ1-5; D unresolved. This CDR3 spans 16 amino acids. V lost 0 bases and J 1 base, leaving 10 bases between the germline ends. Germline CDR1 MNHNS, CDR2 SASEGT. The CDR3 region is CASSEAAGMSNQPQHF. CDR3 nucleotides: TGTGCCAGCAGTGAAGCTGCGGGTATGAGCAATCAGCCCCAGCATTTT.

This clonotype was seen more than once but under ten times. This chain connects TRBV12-3 or TRBV12-4 to TRBJ2-5; TRBD1 or TRBD2 may be the D gene (6 bases each). Near its end, the DNA agrees better with TRBJ2-7, so the J call may be wrong. The CDR3 runs 13 residues. The CDR3 coding sequence is TGTGCCAGCAGTGGGGGGCAGAACTACGAGCAGTACTTC. Residues: CASSGGQNYEQYF.

The chain carries TRBV27 and TRBJ2-5; D may be TRBD1 or TRBD2 (6 bases each). The J call may be faulty, since TRBJ2-3 better matches the DNA end. Germline V lookup: CDR1 MNHEY, CDR2 SMNVEV (reference sequence). The CDR3 contains 16 residues. In DNA form, the CDR3 reads TGTGCCAGCGGGTTATCCGGGGGCCGTCGCCAAGAGACCCAGTATTTT. It encodes CASGLSGGRRQETQYF.